Each of the 32 T cell receptor beta chains below was sequenced from the same sample in a study of regulatory T cells in long-lasting Graves disease. Time point meaning: newly diagnosed GD, antithyroid drugs for less than 3 months. PBMC RNA served as the TCR library source. To make TCR beta libraries, researchers used iRepertoire HTBI primers and Arm-PCR of CDR3 regions. TCRdb re-called the multiplex PCR reads through MiXCR, storing one row per CDR3 protein. Of about 240,000 distinct CDR3 sequences listed, just over 20% are singletons. Sequenced material: peripheral blood mononuclear cells (PBMCs), taken at new diagnosis, from a patient treated with antithyroid drugs. The receptors come from a female donor with Graves disease.

This clonotype was found many times. The gene calls are TRBV20-1 and TRBJ2-3; D remains unclear. Deletions cut 2 bases from V and 4 bases from J, with 10 bases between. The CDR3 runs to 13 residues. Germline lookup yields CDR1 DFQATT and CDR2 SNEGSKA (reference sequence). The CDR3 region has the DNA TGCAGTGCTAGACCTATAGACCCAGATACGCAGTATTTT. It translates to CSARPIDPDTQYF.

CDR3 protein: CAWSSKGNGNTIYF. CDR3 sequence (DNA): TGTGCCTGGTCATCTAAGGGGAATGGAAACACCATATATTTT. The chain has TRBV30 and TRBJ1-3, with TRBD1 as a possible D gene (5 bases). Looked up from germline, CDR1 is GTSNPN and CDR2 is SVGIG (reference sequence). V was shortened by 5 bases and J by 3 bases, with 14 bases between the two germline ends. The CDR3 length is 14 residues. Full variable domain (missing parts from reference TRBV30 and TRBJ1-3): SQTIHQWPATLVQPVGSPLSLECTVEGTSNPNLYWYRQAAGRGLQLLFYSVGIGQISSEVPQNLSASRPQDRQFILSSKKLLLSDSGFYLCAWSSKGNGNTIYFGEGSWLTVV.

This clonotype was seen at least ten times. The CDR3 sequence: CASGEAGFEQFF. The CDR3, as DNA: TGTGCCAGCGGAGAGGCAGGCTTTGAGCAGTTCTTC. This sequence joins TRBV6-2 or TRBV6-3 and TRBJ2-1; D unclear. The CDR3 runs 12 residues. Trimming took off 8 bases at V and 9 bases at J, with 14 bases between the two ends. Germline V gene data show CDR1 as MNHEY and CDR2 as SVGEGT.

This clonotype was counted many times. The chain combines TRBV4-1 with TRBJ2-5; 13 bases match TRBD2. Germline V gene sequence: CDR1 MGHRA, CDR2 YSYEKL. This CDR3 is built from 16 residues. J gave up 5 bases and V 0 bases, and 3 bases lay outside the gene matches. In DNA form, the CDR3 reads TGCGCCAGCAGCCAAGATCGACTAGCGGGAGGCGAGACCCAGTACTTC. Encoded protein: CASSQDRLAGGETQYF.

The table lists this clonotype with many counts. This rearrangement joins TRBV3-1 to TRBJ1-5; D remains unclear. Trimming removed 0 bases from V and 4 bases from J, with 4 bases in between. CDR1 and CDR2 (germline): LGHDT, YNNKEL (reference sequence). The CDR3 contains 13 residues. The CDR3 bases are TGTGCCAGCAGCCAAGATGTGAATCAGCCCCAGCATTTT. Protein sequence: CASSQDVNQPQHF.

This clonotype was picked up many times. The chain is built from TRBV9 and TRBJ2-7; possible D gene TRBD1, 5 bases. V dropped 4 bases and J dropped 0 bases, with 14 bases sitting between them. CDR3 length: 15 residues. The germline V gene has CDR1 SGDLS and CDR2 YYNGEE. The CDR3: CASSPGPDTSYEQYF. The CDR3 DNA is TGTGCCAGCAGCCCAGGGCCGGACACCTCCTACGAGCAGTACTTC.

This chain joins TRBV3-1 and TRBJ1-1, with D perhaps matching TRBD1 (5 bases). Trimming took 1 base from V and 7 from J, leaving 10 bases between them. The germline CDR1 and CDR2 sequences are LGHDT and YNNKEL (reference sequence). This CDR3 contains 13 residues. The DNA of the CDR3 is TGTGCCAGCAGCCAAGGGCTGGGGCTTGAAGCTTTCTTT. It is translated as CASSQGLGLEAFF.

The gene calls are TRBV3-1 and TRBJ2-5, with D unclear. CDR1 is LGHDT and CDR2 is YNNKEL in the germline V gene (reference sequence). V gave up 3 bases and J gave up 1 base, with 6 bases separating them. The CDR3 is made up of 13 amino acids. The CDR3 spells CASSHLTQETQYF. CDR3 DNA sequence: TGTGCCAGCAGCCATCTCACCCAAGAGACCCAGTACTTC.

There are many counts of this clonotype. The V gene is TRBV20-1, the J gene TRBJ2-3, with a tentative D call TRBD1 (5 bases). Germline V gene lookup returns CDR1 DFQATT and CDR2 SNEGSKA (reference sequence). CDR3 length: 16 amino acids. The V end lost 2 bases, the J end lost 3 bases, and 18 bases lay between the germline ends. In DNA, the CDR3 is TGCAGTGCTAGACAAGGTGGGGCACGGTGGACAGATACGCAGTATTTT. Translating gives CSARQGGARWTDTQYF.

Many counts were recorded for this clonotype. The V and J genes are TRBV20-1 and TRBJ2-7, with D perhaps TRBD2 (5 bases). This CDR3 contains 13 residues. Germline V gene lookup returns CDR1 DFQATT and CDR2 SNEGSKA (reference sequence). The ends were cut back, 6 bases at V and 6 bases at J, with 18 bases in the middle. DNA for the CDR3: TGCAGTGCCAACAGACTATTAGACCCCGAGCAGTACTTC. Translating it yields CSANRLLDPEQYF.

This clonotype was seen at least ten times. The rearrangement joins TRBV4-2 to TRBJ2-3, with D tentatively TRBD1 (6 bases). CDR1 LGHNA and CDR2 YNFKEQ come from the germline V gene. This CDR3 region has 15 residues. V was shortened by 0 bases and J by 4 bases, with 11 bases between the two germline ends. Here the CDR3 DNA reads TGTGCCAGCAGCCAAGACGGGGCAGGGGCAGATACGCAGTATTTT. It codes for CASSQDGAGADTQYF.

This clonotype was counted ten times or more. This chain uses TRBV4-3 with TRBJ2-1, with D maybe TRBD2 (5 bases). This CDR3 contains 16 residues. V gave up 0 bases and J gave up 4 bases, with 13 bases separating them. In germline, CDR1 is LGHNA, CDR2 YSLEER. Here the CDR3 reads CASSQDEASSYNEQFF. CDR3 bases: TGCGCCAGCAGCCAAGATGAGGCTAGCTCTTACAATGAGCAGTTCTTC.

This clonotype has more than one count but fewer than ten. The chain couples TRBV3-1 to TRBJ1-6; D unresolved. The germline CDR1 and CDR2 sequences are LGHDT and YNNKEL (reference sequence). The CDR3 spans 16 residues. V shed 6 bases and J shed 0 bases, with 12 bases lying between them. The CDR3 DNA follows: TGTGCCAGCAGTCCCTTAGCGGGCTCCTATAATTCACCCCTCCACTTT. The encoded protein is CASSPLAGSYNSPLHF.

This clonotype was seen more than once but under ten times. V and J are TRBV4-1 and TRBJ2-5; perhaps TRBD1 as D (5 bases). The CDR3 extends over 18 amino acids. Germline CDR1 is MGHRA and CDR2 is YSYEKL. Trimming stripped 0 bases from V and 5 bases from J, with 22 bases between. The CDR3 nucleotides are TGCGCCAGCAGCCAAGATGTGGGTGGGGCAGGCCCTCGGGAGACCCAGTACTTC. Translating gives CASSQDVGGAGPRETQYF.

This clonotype was counted once. Being one base from a much bigger clone, this may be a read error. The V and J genes are TRBV11-3 and TRBJ2-7; 9 bases align to TRBD1. The CDR3 sequence is 14 residues long. The germline V gene encodes CDR1 SGHNT and CDR2 YENEEA. Trimming took 1 base from V and 5 from J; bases not matched to a gene: 3. The CDR3 DNA reads TGTGCCAGCAGCTTAGGGACAGGGGCCCACGAGCAGTACTTC. Protein product: CASSLGTGAHEQYF. Combining the CDR3 with reference TRBV11-3 and TRBJ2-7 gives the whole variable domain EAGVVQSPRYKIIEKKQPVAFWCNPISGHNTLYWYLQNLGQGPELLIRYENEEAVDDSQLPKDRFSAERLKGVDSTLKIQPAELGDSAVYLCASSLGTGAHEQYFGPGTRLTVT.

In its sample, this clonotype was seen many times. The V call is TRBV28, the J call TRBJ2-7, with D uncertain. This CDR3 has 12 residues. V lost 5 bases to trimming and J lost 4 bases, with 9 bases between them. CDR1 is MDHEN and CDR2 is SYDVKM in the germline V gene. CDR3 amino acids: CASSIGFYEQYF. CDR3 in DNA: TGTGCCAGCAGTATCGGTTTTTACGAGCAGTACTTC.

In this sample, this clonotype turned up many times. This chain links TRBV2 with TRBJ2-5; 9 bases fit TRBD1. The V segment lost 4 bases and the J segment 4 bases; nucleotides outside the gene matches: 7. The germline V gene has CDR1 SNHLY and CDR2 FYNNEI. The CDR3 runs 15 residues. This chain's CDR3 is CASSAGTGMGETQYF. CDR3 DNA: TGTGCCAGCAGTGCCGGGACAGGGATGGGAGAGACCCAGTACTTC.

The chain links TRBV7-9 to TRBJ2-1; no definite D call. V was pared by 3 bases and J by 4 bases, with 7 bases between. Germline values: CDR1 SEHNR, CDR2 FQNEAQ (reference sequence). This CDR3 has 13 amino acids. This CDR3 reads CASSFGEYNEQFF. The CDR3 DNA is TGTGCCAGCAGCTTTGGAGAGTACAATGAGCAGTTCTTC.

This clonotype was seen at least ten times. V is TRBV6-5 and J is TRBJ2-1; D not resolved. Germline CDR1 is MNHEY and CDR2 is SVGAGI. The CDR3 has 19 amino acids. V was shortened by 0 bases and J by 6 bases, with 24 bases between the two germline ends. CDR3 DNA sequence: TGTGCCAGCAGTTACTCGATTGTTGTGGCCCGAGGCAGGACCAATGAGCAGTTCTTC. It codes for CASSYSIVVARGRTNEQFF.

As for this clonotype: Just one base apart from a much larger clone, this may be a read error. Lacking the conserved final phenylalanine or tryptophan, this CDR3 likely reflects a read error. This chain joins TRBV20-1 and TRBJ1-2; D not certain. CDR1 and CDR2 from the germline V gene are DFQATT and SNEGSKA (reference sequence). This CDR3 is built from 13 residues. With 6 bases removed from V and 2 bases from J, the gap between germline ends came to 13 bases. The DNA for the CDR3 is TGCAGTGCAGACAAGCCTACCAACTATGGCTACACCCTC. Residues: CSADKPTNYGYTL.

On this clonotype itself: A much larger clone sits a single nucleotide away, making a read error possible. CDR3 amino acids: CASSPGTGANTEAFF. CDR3 DNA: TGTGCCAGCTCACCCGGGACAGGGGCAAACACTGAAGCTTTCTTT. This chain joins TRBV18 and TRBJ1-1; 10 bases are a match to TRBD1. V shed 3 bases and J 2 bases; nucleotides not matched to a gene: 3. Germline V gene sequence: CDR1 KGHSH, CDR2 LQKENI. The CDR3 extends over 15 amino acids.

The sample holds many counts of this clonotype. The rearrangement uses TRBV28 and TRBJ1-2; possible D gene TRBD1, 5 bases. Germline V gene sequence: CDR1 MDHEN, CDR2 SYDVKM. The V end was cut by 3 bases, the J end by 3 bases, with 11 bases between. CDR3 length: 14 residues. The CDR3 spells CASSFGATDYGYTF. For the CDR3, the DNA is TGTGCCAGCAGTTTTGGGGCGACGGACTATGGCTACACCTTC.

This clonotype was detected many times. The rearrangement links TRBV27 to TRBJ1-6, with TRBD1 as a possible D gene (5 bases). CDR1 is MNHEY, CDR2 SMNVEV, per germline (reference sequence). V was pared by 4 bases and J by 5 bases, with 12 bases between. This CDR3 is 15 amino acids long. CDR3 coding DNA: TGTGCCAGCAGTTCCAAGGGGATCGATAATTCACCCCTCCACTTT. Its translation: CASSSKGIDNSPLHF.

This clonotype was observed at least ten times. The rearrangement uses TRBV20-1 and TRBJ2-7, with D possibly being TRBD2 (5 bases). Germline V gives CDR1 DFQATT, CDR2 SNEGSKA (reference sequence). The CDR3 has 13 residues. V lost 6 bases to trimming and J lost 0 bases, with 12 bases between them. CDR3 nucleotides: TGCAGTGCCCCTGGACTGGGCTCCTACGAGCAGTACTTC. Its translation: CSAPGLGSYEQYF.

This clonotype has only a few counts. The CDR3 DNA reads TGTGCCAGTAGTCCCGGCGGGGGCGGCCGCTCTGGGGCCAACGTCCTGACTTTC. This codes for CASSPGGGGRSGANVLTF. The J gene is TRBJ2-6, the V gene TRBV19; a weak D match, TRBD2 (7 bases). The CDR3 is 18 amino acids. Germline V gene sequence: CDR1 LNHDA, CDR2 SQIVND (reference sequence). The V and J ends lost 5 bases and 0 bases respectively, with 17 bases between them.

In its sample, this clonotype was seen many times. Germline is not matched at one junction end, which may reflect a read error. V is TRBV19 and J is TRBJ2-1; a weak D match, TRBD2 (5 bases). The CDR3 runs to 13 residues. Germline CDR1 reads LNHDA; CDR2 reads SQIVND (reference sequence). The CDR3 is CASSVEGYNEQFF. The CDR3, as DNA: TGTGCCAGTAGTGTAGAGGGTTACAATGAGCAGTTCTTC.

This clonotype was recorded at least ten times. The chain links TRBV4-2 to TRBJ1-2, with unresolved D. The CDR3 covers 14 residues. CDR1 is LGHNA and CDR2 is YNFKEQ in the germline V gene. V lost 4 bases to trimming and J lost 6 bases, with 15 bases between them. The CDR3 coding sequence is TGTGCCAGCAGCCCCGCACGTTCGGATGATGGCTACACCTTC. Its translation is CASSPARSDDGYTF.

This clonotype was seen once. The rearrangement joins TRBV7-6 to TRBJ1-2; no reliable D call. CDR3 size: 13 residues. Germline V gene lookup returns CDR1 SGHVS and CDR2 FNYEAQ. V was trimmed by 5 bases and J by 7 bases, leaving 14 bases between them. This CDR3 reads CASSVRGGSGYTF. In nucleotides, the CDR3 is TGTGCCAGCAGCGTTAGAGGTGGAAGTGGCTACACCTTC.

There are many counts of this clonotype. The chain carries TRBV12-3 or TRBV12-4 and TRBJ2-1, with TRBD1 matching 9 bases. The junction had 2 bases not matched to a gene; V was cut back by 6 bases and J by 2 bases. The CDR3 totals 14 residues. CDR3 loop: CASSRTGAYNEQFF. Here the CDR3 DNA reads TGTGCCAGCAGCAGGACAGGGGCCTACAATGAGCAGTTCTTC.

The chain combines TRBV14 with TRBJ2-5; 9 bases agree with TRBD1. The V gene end was trimmed by 2 bases and the J gene end by 5 bases; junction bases not matched to a gene: 6. From germline, CDR1 is SGHDN and CDR2 FVKESK. The CDR3 extends over 15 amino acids. The CDR3, as DNA: TGTGCCAGCAGCCAAATCACAGGGGGCGGGGAGACCCAGTACTTC. Protein: CASSQITGGGETQYF.

This chain uses TRBV11-2 with TRBJ2-7; D uncertain. This CDR3 region has 13 residues. Germline CDR1 SGHAT, CDR2 FQNNGV. V lost 2 bases to trimming and J lost 4 bases, with 9 bases between them. The CDR3 loop is CASSLPHGYEQYF. DNA for the CDR3: TGTGCCAGCAGCTTACCGCATGGGTACGAGCAGTACTTC.

This clonotype was detected ten times or more. Germline and junction disagree at one end, which may indicate a read error. This rearrangement joins TRBV2 to TRBJ1-5; D is possibly TRBD1 (6 bases). Germline V gives CDR1 SNHLY, CDR2 FYNNEI. The CDR3 has 19 amino acids. CDR3 sequence (DNA): TGTGCCAGCAGAGAAGGGCTGAGGGGACAATCAGCCCCAGCGGGGAATATGTATTTT. Translated: CASREGLRGQSAPAGNMYF.